This T cell receptor (beta chain) was identified in a study of control samples from healthy donors and cancer patients. This CDR3 spans 15 amino acids. The ends were cut back, 1 base at V and 6 bases at J, with 12 bases in the middle. Germline V gene sequence: CDR1 LNHDA, CDR2 SQIVND (reference sequence). Sequencing was performed with immunoSEQ multiplex PCR; in TCRdb, only in-frame clones are kept and a portion is missing. The sample lists roughly 170,000 clones, 80% to 95% occurring once. The sample comprised blood. The chain has TRBV19 and TRBJ1-4, with D unresolved. This receptor was identified in a man between 18 and 29 years old in good health. The CDR3 DNA reads TGTGCCAGTAGTATAGTCCGGGGTCGTGATGAAAAACTGTTTTTT. Its translation is CASSIVRGRDEKLFF.